The rows below give T cell receptor beta chains drawn from one sample of a study of T cells in localized non-small cell lung cancer. Sequencing was performed with immunoSEQ multiplex PCR; in TCRdb, only in-frame clones are kept and a portion is missing. The sample has 100,000 to 150,000 clones; around 92% are singletons. The starting material was peripheral blood, obtained before any cancer treatment. The receptors shown here come from a female donor over 55 with stage I lung adenocarcinoma. Each CDR3 is given with its conserved first and last residue. A D gene is named only where the DNA matches it firmly. Clone size is shown for a subset of rows, as once, few, many or a class of expanded clone.

TRBV7-8,few,TRBJ2-1,-,CASSSLKSSYNEQFF,TGTGCCAGCAGCTCCCTCAAGAGCTCCTACAATGAGCAGTTCTTC
TRBV27,-,TRBJ1-2,-,CASSLTGSWGYTF,TGTGCCAGCAGTCTAACAGGGAGTTGGGGCTACACCTTC
TRBV19,-,TRBJ2-7,TRBD2,CATRKAGESYEQYF,TGTGCCACCCGTAAAGCGGGGGAATCCTACGAGCAGTACTTC
TRBV19,-,TRBJ2-1,TRBD1,CASRATGTGAYNEQFF,TGTGCCAGTAGAGCCACCGGGACAGGGGCCTACAATGAGCAGTTCTTC
TRBV13,-,TRBJ2-1,-,CASSGQGSSYNEQFF,TGTGCCAGCAGCGGGCAGGGAAGCTCCTACAATGAGCAGTTCTTC
TRBV5-1,-,TRBJ2-2,-,CASSLALNTGELFF,TGCGCCAGCAGCTTGGCGCTAAACACCGGGGAGCTGTTTTTT
TRBV7-3,-,TRBJ2-3,-,CASSRQAVSTDTQYF,TGTGCCAGCAGCCGGCAGGCCGTTAGCACAGATACGCAGTATTTT
TRBV30,-,TRBJ1-1,-,CAWRTDRANTEAFF,TGTGCCTGGAGGACCGACAGAGCCAACACTGAAGCTTTCTTT
TRBV5-6,-,TRBJ2-5,-,CASSLVLETQYF,TGTGCCAGCAGCTTGGTTCTAGAGACCCAGTACTTC
TRBV7-8,few,TRBJ2-7,-,CASRLARGSAYEQYF,TGTGCCAGCAGGTTAGCTAGGGGGTCGGCCTACGAGCAGTACTTC
TRBV30,-,TRBJ2-7,TRBD2,CAVSGTSGAYEQYF,TGTGCCGTTTCCGGGACTAGCGGGGCCTACGAGCAGTACTTC
TRBV11-1,-,TRBJ2-7,TRBD2,CASSSPGLAGGPYEQYF,TGTGCCAGCAGCTCCCCCGGACTAGCGGGAGGCCCCTACGAGCAGTACTTC
TRBV19,-,TRBJ2-2,TRBD1,CASSPGQVSGELFF,TGTGCCAGTAGCCCAGGACAGGTCTCGGGGGAGCTGTTTTTT
TRBV28,-,TRBJ1-1,-,CASRRASAGTGAFF,TGTGCCAGCAGACGGGCCTCTGCAGGTACTGGAGCTTTCTTT
TRBV27,once,TRBJ1-5,-,CASTFGEDYQPQHF,TGTGCCAGCACTTTCGGAGAGGATTATCAGCCCCAGCATTTT
TRBV6-5,-,TRBJ1-1,TRBD1,CASKDRGTEAFF,TGTGCCAGCAAGGACAGGGGAACTGAAGCTTTCTTT
TRBV11-2,-,TRBJ2-3,-,CASSRLLTDTQYF,TGTGCCAGCAGTCGACTTTTAACAGATACGCAGTATTTT
TRBV28,-,TRBJ2-1,-,CASSFLRSGSHEQFF,TGTGCCAGCAGTTTCCTAAGATCGGGTAGCCATGAGCAGTTCTTC
TRBV27,-,TRBJ2-7,-,CASRQGGYEQYF,TGTGCCAGCAGGCAGGGCGGTTACGAGCAGTACTTC
TRBV9,once,TRBJ2-3,TRBD2,CASSVFAGRTTSGRAADTQYF,TGTGCCAGCAGCGTTTTCGCGGGACGGACAACTAGCGGGAGGGCCGCGGATACGCAGTATTTT
TRBV6-6,-,TRBJ2-5,TRBD1,CASSYSPGGETQYF,TGTGCCAGCAGTTACTCCCCAGGGGGCGAGACCCAGTACTTC
TRBV2,-,TRBJ1-2,-,CASSESIRYTF,TGTGCCAGCAGTGAGTCCATACGTTACACCTTC